The rows below give T cell receptor beta chains drawn from one sample of a study of post-analysis software for immune sequencing data. TCRdb independently ran MiXCR on the PCR reads; one entry per CDR3 protein. The sample comprises approximately 630,000 distinct CDR3 sequences, around 64% of which are singletons, and approximately 10% rests with the top ten. Sequenced sample: blood. Every receptor here comes from a girl aged 2-10 years with multiple sclerosis. CDR3s leave out the opening cysteine and the closing phenylalanine or tryptophan. Clone size appears in some rows only: once, few, many, or a class for an expanded clone.

j_call cdr3_length clone_size v_call cdr3_aa
TRBJ2-5 12 few TRBV12-3/TRBV12-4 ASSLMTGEETQY
TRBJ2-5 14 NA TRBV20-1 SARLPRPGGEETQY
TRBJ2-1 14 NA TRBV6-5 ASSYGSASPNNEQF
TRBJ2-7 13 once TRBV20-1 SAREVTGRRYEQY
TRBJ2-1 13 NA TRBV30 AWSVSRTHYNEQF
TRBJ2-1 14 NA TRBV27 ASSQLGTTAGQEQF
TRBJ2-3 15 once TRBV24-1 AASVRTGLGSTDTQY
TRBJ2-4 14 NA TRBV20-1 SARDGTGEAKNIQY
TRBJ1-5 12 NA TRBV6-2/TRBV6-3 ASSSPAGLQPQH
TRBJ2-4 12 NA TRBV6-6 ASGLGFTKNIQY
TRBJ2-7 12 NA TRBV20-1 SARAPSGSYEQY
TRBJ2-3 11 NA TRBV4-2 ASSQGITDTQY
TRBJ2-5 11 NA TRBV20-1 SAIRLARETQY
TRBJ2-3 14 NA TRBV7-9 ASSLTGGRSTDTQY
TRBJ2-1 13 few TRBV5-1 ASSLEATRQNEQF
TRBJ1-1 11 NA TRBV10-3 AISEDGYTEAF
TRBJ1-2 13 once TRBV10-3 AISEGDRASYGYT
TRBJ1-1 16 NA TRBV7-9 ASSLAIRHGGRWTEAF
TRBJ2-3 10 many TRBV5-1 ASSRSTDTQY
TRBJ2-5 12 NA TRBV5-1 ASGAGGSRETQY
TRBJ2-5 13 few TRBV28 ASSPYIGGQETQY
TRBJ2-5 14 NA TRBV20-1 SASVLAGENQETQY
TRBJ1-2 11 NA TRBV12-3/TRBV12-4 ASSSTGRNGYT
TRBJ1-2 12 once TRBV12-3/TRBV12-4 ASSPGQTIYGYT